This T cell receptor beta chain was captured by sequencing in a study of T cells in Graves' hyperthyroidism and ophthalmopathy. Study-level results: A 13 V-J model separated ophthalmopathy from stable hyperthyroidism.

This clonotype has just a few counts. Its antigen is undetermined. Enrolled ophthalmopathy patients presented with a Clinical Activity Score of at least 3, a NOSPECS grade of at least 4, and disease duration under 3 months. Cells are PBMCs isolated from over 7.5 ml of fresh blood. The CDR3 spans 15 residues. V was pared by 0 bases and J by 2 bases, with 11 bases between. Germline values: CDR1 SQVTM, CDR2 ANQGSEA. TCR beta CDR3 region amplification was performed from RNA transcripts. The HTBI primer set served for first-round RT-PCR of the TCR CDR3. TCRdb re-called the multiplex PCR reads through MiXCR, storing one row per CDR3 protein. The sample records a few hundred thousand distinct CDR3 sequences, around 20% being singletons.

Sequencing used blood. The receptor comes from a man aged 18 to 35 with Graves' ophthalmopathy. The chain carries TRBV29-1 and TRBJ1-3, with a possible D match to TRBD1 (6 bases). In DNA, the CDR3 is TGCAGCGTTGAAGATCGGGGGCAGGCTGGAAACACCATATATTTT. Translated, it gives CSVEDRGQAGNTIYF.